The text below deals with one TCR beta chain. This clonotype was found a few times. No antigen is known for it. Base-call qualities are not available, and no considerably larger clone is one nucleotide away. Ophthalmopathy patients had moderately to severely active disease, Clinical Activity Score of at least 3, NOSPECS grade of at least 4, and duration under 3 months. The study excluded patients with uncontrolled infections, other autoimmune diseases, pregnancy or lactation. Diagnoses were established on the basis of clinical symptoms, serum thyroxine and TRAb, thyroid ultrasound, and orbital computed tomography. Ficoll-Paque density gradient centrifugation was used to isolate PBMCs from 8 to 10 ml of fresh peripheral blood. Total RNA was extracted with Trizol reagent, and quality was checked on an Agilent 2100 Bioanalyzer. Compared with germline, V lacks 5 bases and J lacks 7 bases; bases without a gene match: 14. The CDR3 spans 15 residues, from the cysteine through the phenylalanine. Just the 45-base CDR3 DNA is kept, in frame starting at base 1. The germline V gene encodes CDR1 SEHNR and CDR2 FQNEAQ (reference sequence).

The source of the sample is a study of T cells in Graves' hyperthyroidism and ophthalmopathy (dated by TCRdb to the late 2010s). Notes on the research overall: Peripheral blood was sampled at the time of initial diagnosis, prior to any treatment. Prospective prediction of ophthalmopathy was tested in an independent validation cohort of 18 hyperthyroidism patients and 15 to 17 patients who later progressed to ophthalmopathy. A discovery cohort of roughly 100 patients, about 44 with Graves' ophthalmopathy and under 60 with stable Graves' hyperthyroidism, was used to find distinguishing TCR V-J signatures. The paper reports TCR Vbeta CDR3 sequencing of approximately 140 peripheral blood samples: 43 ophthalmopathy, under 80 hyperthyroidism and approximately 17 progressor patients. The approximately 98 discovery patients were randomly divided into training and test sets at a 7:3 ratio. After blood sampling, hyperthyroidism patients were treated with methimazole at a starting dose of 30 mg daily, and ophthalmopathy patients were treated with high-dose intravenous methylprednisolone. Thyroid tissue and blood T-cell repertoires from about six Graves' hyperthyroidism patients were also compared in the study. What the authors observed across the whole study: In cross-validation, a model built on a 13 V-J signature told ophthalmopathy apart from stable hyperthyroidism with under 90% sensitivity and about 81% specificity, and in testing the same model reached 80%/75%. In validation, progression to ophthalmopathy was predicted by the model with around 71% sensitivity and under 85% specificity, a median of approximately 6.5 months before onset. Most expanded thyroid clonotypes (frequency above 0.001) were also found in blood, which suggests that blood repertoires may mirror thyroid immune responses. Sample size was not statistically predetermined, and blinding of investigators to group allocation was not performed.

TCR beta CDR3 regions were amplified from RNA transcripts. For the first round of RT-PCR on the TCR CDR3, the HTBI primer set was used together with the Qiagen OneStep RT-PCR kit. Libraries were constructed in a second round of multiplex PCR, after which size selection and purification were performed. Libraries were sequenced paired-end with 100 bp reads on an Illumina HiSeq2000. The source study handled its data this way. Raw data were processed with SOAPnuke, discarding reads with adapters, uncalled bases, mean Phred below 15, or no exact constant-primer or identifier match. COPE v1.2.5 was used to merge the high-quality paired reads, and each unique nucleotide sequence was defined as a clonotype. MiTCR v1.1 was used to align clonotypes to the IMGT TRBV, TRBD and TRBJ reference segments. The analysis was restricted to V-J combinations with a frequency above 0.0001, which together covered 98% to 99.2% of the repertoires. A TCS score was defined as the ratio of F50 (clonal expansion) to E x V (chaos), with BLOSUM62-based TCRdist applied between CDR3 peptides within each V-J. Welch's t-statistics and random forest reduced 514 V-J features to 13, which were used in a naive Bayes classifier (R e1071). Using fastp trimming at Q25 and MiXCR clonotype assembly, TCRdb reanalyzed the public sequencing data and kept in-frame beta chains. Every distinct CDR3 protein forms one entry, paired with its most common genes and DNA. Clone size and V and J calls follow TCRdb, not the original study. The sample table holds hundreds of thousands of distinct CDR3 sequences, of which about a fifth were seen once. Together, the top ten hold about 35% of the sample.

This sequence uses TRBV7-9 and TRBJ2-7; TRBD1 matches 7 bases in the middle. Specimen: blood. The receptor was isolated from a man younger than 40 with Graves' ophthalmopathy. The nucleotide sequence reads TGTGCCAGCAGCACCCCTCAGGGACAGATTGAGGAGCAGTACTTC. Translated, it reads CASSTPQGQIEEQYF. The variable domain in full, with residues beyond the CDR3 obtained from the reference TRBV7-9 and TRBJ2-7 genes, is DTGVSQNPRHKITKRGQNVTFRCDPISEHNRLYWYRQTLGQGPEFLTYFQNEAQLEKSRLLSDRFSAERPKGSFSTLEIQRTEQGDSAMYLCASSTPQGQIEEQYFGPGTRLTVT.